Reported below is one T cell receptor beta chain. These data originate in a study of blood T cell repertoires in COVID-19. Across the study: Samples of COVID-19 (acute and convalescent) were obtained from the United States, Italy and Spain. T cells, B-cell-depleted T cells, or PBMCs provided the cDNA or gDNA that served as material.

V was clipped by 5 bases and J by 4 bases; unmatched bases: 3. Looked up from germline, CDR1 is SNHLY and CDR2 is FYNNEI. The CDR3 is 14 residues long. Authors' methods: Amplification of reference gene primers was used by the study to estimate nucleated cell counts. Using immunoSEQ multiplex PCR, the repertoire was profiled, and TCRdb retains in-frame clones only, with some absent. V and J calls and clone size follow that table, whereas D and trimming were derived from the DNA. The data hold fewer than 250,000 clones, with around 85% observed a single time. This sequence joins TRBV2 and TRBJ2-3; 10 bases line up with TRBD2. Sequencing input: peripheral blood. This clonotype was sampled from a woman aged 70-85 years with acute or convalescent COVID-19. This chain's CDR3 is CASSSTSGSDTQYF. DNA for the CDR3: TGTGCCAGCAGTTCGACTAGCGGGTCAGATACGCAGTATTTT.